This T cell receptor (beta chain) derives from a study of blood T cell repertoires in COVID-19. The table came from immunoSEQ multiplex PCR; TCRdb's copy has only in-frame clones and leaves some out. The sample lists under 450,000 clones; around 83% were seen once. Germline-derived CDR1 and CDR2 are ENHRY and SYGVKD. The CDR3 sequence is 13 residues long. V lost 10 bases, J lost 2 bases, and 6 bases stayed unmatched. Study members were between about 18 and 100 years old and lived in roughly 24 US regions. Two negative PCRs, clearance, or symptom resolution were required of recovered Cohort 3 donors. The clonotype was recovered from a woman in her forties or fifties who had recovered from COVID-19. The sample was PBMCs or T cells enriched from blood (not recorded which). The chain has TRBV10-3 and TRBJ1-2; 8 bases align to TRBD1. The CDR3 loop reads CATAQGANYGYTF. The CDR3, as DNA: TGTGCCACTGCTCAGGGGGCAAACTATGGCTACACCTTC.